This TCR beta chain was profiled in a study of T cells in tumors after PD-1 blockade. Study-wide findings and caveats: Some novel exhausted tumor clones appeared in pre-treatment blood, suggesting peripheral recruitment.

The data were produced by immunoSEQ multiplex PCR, yet TCRdb's version contains in-frame clones alone and is incomplete. The table records almost 35,000 clones, around 73% of them present only once. This CDR3 spans 13 amino acids. V lost 3 bases and J lost 5; bases outside the gene matches: 5. The germline V gene encodes CDR1 DFQATT and CDR2 SNEGSKA (reference sequence). Input was roughly 616 ng to 6,500 ng of genomic DNA from tumor or blood. Worth noting for this clone: Its antigen is undetermined.

This sample comprised PBMCs, obtained after anti-PD-1 treatment. The gene calls are TRBV20-1 and TRBJ2-7, with TRBD1 matching 9 bases. This TCR was recovered from a human donor with basal cell carcinoma. DNA of the CDR3: TGCAGTGCTAGTGGGACAGGGCTCGACGAGCAGTACTTC. This sequence encodes CSASGTGLDEQYF.